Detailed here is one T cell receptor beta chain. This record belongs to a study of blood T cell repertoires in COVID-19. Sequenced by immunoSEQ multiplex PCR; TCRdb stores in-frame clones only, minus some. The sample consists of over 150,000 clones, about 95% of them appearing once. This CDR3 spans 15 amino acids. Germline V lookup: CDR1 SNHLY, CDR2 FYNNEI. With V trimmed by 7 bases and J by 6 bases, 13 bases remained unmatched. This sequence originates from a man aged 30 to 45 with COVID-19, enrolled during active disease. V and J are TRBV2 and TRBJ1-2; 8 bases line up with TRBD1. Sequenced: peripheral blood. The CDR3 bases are TGTGCCAGCATCGACATTAGGACAGGGAGGCATGGCTACACCTTC. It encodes CASIDIRTGRHGYTF.